This note documents a single TCR beta chain sequence. The entry originates in a study of Graves' ophthalmopathy and Graves' hyperthyroidism. TCR beta CDR3 regions were amplified from RNA transcripts. HTBI primers were employed in first-round RT-PCR, then a second-round multiplex PCR followed. TCRdb re-called the multiplex PCR reads through MiXCR, storing one row per CDR3 protein. The sample has 1 million to 1.3 million distinct CDR3 sequences; 35% to 45% are singletons. Uncontrolled infections, other autoimmune diseases, pregnancy or lactation barred patients from enrollment. The material sequenced was peripheral blood or thyroid tissue (not recorded which). This TCR was recovered from an adult man with Graves' hyperthyroidism.

CDR3 nucleotide sequence: TGCAGCGTCGACACCTTAGCTGGGGCCAACGTCCTGACTTTC. Its translation is CSVDTLAGANVLTF. V usage is TRBV29-1 and J usage is TRBJ2-6; no clear D. CDR3 length equals 14 residues. CDR1 SQVTM and CDR2 ANQGSEA come from the germline V gene. Trimming took 6 bases from V and 2 from J, leaving 11 bases between them.